The 28 T cell receptor beta chains below come from one sample, sequenced in a study of regulatory T cells in long-lasting Graves disease. Indicated time point: newly diagnosed GD, antithyroid drugs for less than 3 months. PBMC-extracted RNA yielded the TCR library. iRepertoire HTBI primers and Arm-PCR of CDR3 regions built TCR beta libraries. A single record per CDR3 protein comes from TCRdb applying MiXCR to the multiplex PCR reads. Of 450,000 to 650,000 distinct CDR3 sequences in the sample, about 15% were seen once. This sample also appeared in a second study, on T cells in Graves' hyperthyroidism and ophthalmopathy.

The material was peripheral blood mononuclear cells (PBMCs), obtained at new diagnosis, from a patient treated with antithyroid drugs. Every receptor here comes from a woman aged 35-60 years with Graves disease.

J is TRBJ1-1 and V is TRBV5-5; D remains unclear. There are 14 residues in the CDR3. The V gene's germline CDR1 is SGHKS and CDR2 YYEKEE (reference sequence). Trimming shortened V by 0 bases and J by 4 bases, and 10 bases separated the two germline ends. The CDR3 DNA sequence: TGTGCCAGCAGCTTGGCCTCCTTCAGCACTGAAGCTTTCTTT. It codes for CASSLASFSTEAFF.

This clonotype showed up many times. The rearrangement uses TRBV7-3 and TRBJ1-5, with D uncertain. CDR3 size: 13 residues. Per germline, CDR1 SGHTA and CDR2 FQGTGA. V was pared by 0 bases and J by 5 bases, with 5 bases between. The CDR3 DNA follows: TGTGCCAGCAGCTTAACCCGGGATCAGCCCCAGCATTTT. Translation gives CASSLTRDQPQHF. Filled out from reference TRBV7-3 and TRBJ1-5, the complete variable domain reads GAGVSQTPSNKVTEKGKYVELRCDPISGHTALYWYRQSLGQGPEFLIYFQGTGAADDSGLPNDRFFAVRPEGSVSTLKIQRTERGDSAVYLCASSLTRDQPQHFGDGTRLSIL.

The V gene is TRBV20-1, the J gene TRBJ2-6; D ambiguous. Germline V lookup: CDR1 DFQATT, CDR2 SNEGSKA (reference sequence). The CDR3 loop spans 15 amino acids. Trimming cost V 3 bases and J 4 bases, with 13 bases left between them. In DNA, the CDR3 is TGCAGTGCTAGCAACCACGGTGCGGGGGCCAACGTCCTGACTTTC. Translated, it gives CSASNHGAGANVLTF.

This clonotype has a count of ten or more. The chain employs TRBV5-1 and TRBJ2-7, with D perhaps assigned TRBD1 or TRBD2 (5 bases each). The germline CDR1 and CDR2 sequences are SGHRS and YFSETQ. The CDR3 runs 13 residues. Trimming took off 1 base at V and 5 bases at J, with 10 bases between the two ends. CDR3 in amino acids: CASSLNGDHEQYF. CDR3 bases: TGCGCCAGCAGCTTGAATGGGGACCACGAGCAGTACTTC.

On this clonotype: A much bigger clone sits one base away, suggesting this may be a read error. The CDR3 end shows no conserved phenylalanine or tryptophan, and so a read error is likely. The V gene is TRBV5-1, the J gene TRBJ2-7; D is undetermined. CDR3 length equals 14 residues. Per the germline V gene, CDR1 is SGHRS and CDR2 is YFSETQ. Trimming cost V 4 bases and J 3 bases, with 14 bases left between them. The CDR3, as DNA: TGCGCCAGCAGCGAAGGACCGAATGACTACGAGCAGTACCTC. Its protein is CASSEGPNDYEQYL.

The chain is built from TRBV30 and TRBJ1-2, with D uncertain. The V gene lost 2 bases and the J gene lost 2 bases, with 6 bases spanning the gap. Per germline, CDR1 GTSNPN and CDR2 SVGIG (reference sequence). The CDR3 spans 12 residues. The CDR3 DNA sequence: TGTGCCTGGAGTCCGGCAAACTATGGCTACACCTTC. Protein: CAWSPANYGYTF.

This clonotype was counted many times. The chain carries TRBV12-3 or TRBV12-4 and TRBJ1-1, with 7 bases fitting TRBD1. The CDR3 runs 14 residues. V shed 8 bases and J 0 bases; nucleotides not matched to a gene: 6. The CDR3 sequence: CASGRQGMNTEAFF. In DNA form, the CDR3 reads TGTGCCAGCGGAAGACAGGGCATGAACACTGAAGCTTTCTTT.

The V gene is TRBV19, the J gene TRBJ2-1; D is ambiguous. With 1 base removed from V and 7 bases from J, the gap between germline ends came to 17 bases. The germline CDR1 and CDR2 sequences are LNHDA and SQIVND (reference sequence). This CDR3 comprises 16 residues. The CDR3 region is CASSIAGMGIRNEQFF. CDR3 sequence (DNA): TGTGCCAGTAGTATAGCCGGCATGGGGATAAGGAATGAGCAGTTCTTC.

There are many counts of this clonotype. The genes are TRBV28 and TRBJ1-5; D remains ambiguous. Germline CDR1 reads MDHEN; CDR2 reads SYDVKM. V was clipped by 5 bases and J by 1 base, with 9 bases between them. There are 14 residues in the CDR3. The chain's CDR3 is CASSQQISNQPQHF. DNA of the CDR3: TGTGCCAGCAGTCAACAGATAAGCAATCAGCCCCAGCATTTT.

This clonotype was counted ten times or more. The CDR3 loop reads CASSSTGTGFRNIQYF. CDR3 nucleotides: TGTGCCAGCAGCTCTACCGGGACAGGGTTCAGAAACATTCAGTACTTC. The V gene is TRBV7-9, the J gene TRBJ2-4; TRBD1 aligns across 9 bases. The CDR3 loop spans 16 amino acids. The J segment lost 6 bases and the V segment lost 4 bases, leaving 10 bases of the junction unmatched. Germline V CDR1 and CDR2: SEHNR, FQNEAQ (reference sequence).

The CDR3 spells CAISEYDTGELFF. DNA of the CDR3: TGTGCCATCAGTGAGTACGACACCGGGGAGCTGTTTTTT. The V call is TRBV10-3, the J call TRBJ2-2; unclear D gene. Per germline, CDR1 ENHRY and CDR2 SYGVKD. V lost 1 base to trimming and J lost 3 bases, with 3 bases between them. The CDR3 runs to 13 residues.

This clonotype was detected many times. This chain uses TRBV6-1 with TRBJ2-5; TRBD1 agrees at 7 bases. There are 15 residues in the CDR3. V shed 5 bases and J 0 bases; nucleotides not matched to a gene: 6. The germline CDR1 and CDR2 sequences are MNHNS and SASEGT. CDR3 sequence (DNA): TGTGCCAGCAGTACCGGGACAGAGTACCAAGAGACCCAGTACTTC. Its protein is CASSTGTEYQETQYF.

The chain has TRBV25-1 and TRBJ1-2; unclear D gene. Trimming left V 5 bases short and J 0 bases short, with 16 bases between. The CDR3 covers 16 residues. Germline V gene lookup returns CDR1 MGHDK and CDR2 SYGVNS. CDR3 region: CASSPGAAPSNYGYTF. The CDR3 coding sequence is TGTGCCAGCAGTCCCGGCGCAGCACCGTCTAACTATGGCTACACCTTC.

This chain links TRBV10-1 with TRBJ1-1; a possible D gene is TRBD1 (5 bases). This CDR3 region has 13 residues. Trimming removed 11 bases at V and 0 bases at J, with 13 bases between. Germline CDR1 reads WNHNN; CDR2 reads SYGVQD (reference sequence). The DNA for the CDR3 is TGCGCCCCCCCAGGGAGGATGAACACTGAAGCTTTCTTT. Translating gives CAPPGRMNTEAFF.

This clonotype was recorded at least ten times. This rearrangement joins TRBV11-2 to TRBJ2-3; 12 bases are a match to TRBD2. Trimming cost V 3 bases and J 3 bases; bases outside gene matches: 4. CDR1 is SGHAT and CDR2 is FQNNGV in the germline V gene. The CDR3 is 16 residues long. The CDR3: CASSFGLAGTTDTQYF. CDR3 nucleotide sequence: TGTGCCAGCAGCTTCGGACTAGCGGGGACGACAGATACGCAGTATTTT.

The sample holds a few counts of this clonotype. The chain has TRBV5-6 and TRBJ1-6, with 7 positions matching TRBD1. This CDR3 region has 16 residues. The junction had 16 bases not matched to a gene; V was cut back by 2 bases and J by 14 bases. Germline CDR1 SGHDT, CDR2 YYEEEE. DNA for the CDR3: TGTGCCAGCAGCTTCCCCGACGGGAACCTCAGGGGGTCCCTCCACTTT. Its protein is CASSFPDGNLRGSLHF.

For this clonotype: This likely stems from a read error, as it lies one base from a far larger clone. DNA of the CDR3: TGTGCCACCGGTCCGGGGAACAATGAGCAGTTCTTC. Residues: CATGPGNNEQFF. The chain is built from TRBV11-2 and TRBJ2-1; weak D call: TRBD2 (5 bases). V was cut by 10 bases and J by 5 bases, with 12 bases left in between. The CDR3 contains 12 residues. In germline, CDR1 is SGHAT, CDR2 FQNNGV.

The chain combines TRBV9 with TRBJ1-1; no definite D call. CDR1 is SGDLS and CDR2 is YYNGEE in the germline V gene. CDR3 size: 15 residues. The V gene lost 0 bases and the J gene lost 0 bases, with 9 bases spanning the gap. Written as DNA, the CDR3 is TGTGCCAGCAGCGTAGTAGGCGTTTTGAACACTGAAGCTTTCTTT. It specifies CASSVVGVLNTEAFF.

The rearrangement joins TRBV20-1 to TRBJ2-5; possibly TRBD1 for D (5 bases). The CDR3 has 10 residues. In germline, CDR1 is DFQATT, CDR2 SNEGSKA (reference sequence). V dropped 6 bases and J dropped 9 bases, with 11 bases sitting between them. For the CDR3, the DNA is TGCAGTGCCTTAGGGGTAGCCCAGTACTTC. This gives the protein CSALGVAQYF.

The chain uses TRBV29-1 and TRBJ2-1; 7 bases align to TRBD2. Per germline, CDR1 SQVTM and CDR2 ANQGSEA. The length of the CDR3 is 12 residues. V was pared by 5 bases and J by 10 bases, with 8 bases of the junction left unmatched. The DNA of the CDR3 is TGCAGCGTTCGATCGACTAGCAGCGAGCAGTTCTTC. This translates into CSVRSTSSEQFF.

The chain couples TRBV25-1 to TRBJ1-1; tentative D call: TRBD1 (5 bases). Looked up from germline, CDR1 is MGHDK and CDR2 is SYGVNS. Trimming took off 4 bases at V and 12 bases at J, with 15 bases between the two ends. CDR3 length: 12 residues. CDR3 nucleotides: TGTGCCAGCAGTGGGGCTGGGGGGGGGACTTTCTTT. Translated: CASSGAGGGTFF.

This clonotype appeared a single time. Being one base from a much bigger clone, this may be a read error. Without the conserved terminal phenylalanine or tryptophan, this CDR3 likely stems from a read error. The chain uses TRBV3-1 and TRBJ1-4, with D hard to call. Trimming cost V 3 bases and J 8 bases, with 4 bases left between them. The CDR3 covers 11 residues. The germline gives CDR1 LGHDT, CDR2 YNNKEL (reference sequence). The CDR3 reads CASSHTEKLFC. DNA for the CDR3: TGTGCCAGCAGCCACACGGAAAAACTGTTTTGT.

This clonotype was observed at least ten times. The rearrangement links TRBV18 to TRBJ1-5; D not resolved. V shed 3 bases and J shed 7 bases, with 10 bases lying between them. Germline V CDR1 and CDR2: KGHSH, LQKENI. The CDR3 runs to 13 residues. The CDR3 region has the DNA TGTGCCAGCTCACCGGCGGATTCGCAGCCCCAGCATTTT. It specifies CASSPADSQPQHF.

This clonotype was observed many times. The chain joins TRBV2 to TRBJ1-2; 10 positions match TRBD1. V gave up 5 bases and J gave up 6 bases; unmatched junction bases: 12. This CDR3 comprises 16 residues. Germline-derived CDR1 and CDR2 are SNHLY and FYNNEI. The DNA of the CDR3 is TGTGCCAGCAGTCCGATCCGGGACAGGGGCGGGAATGGCTACACCTTC. It is translated as CASSPIRDRGGNGYTF.

This chain uses TRBV9 with TRBJ1-1; D gene uncertain. The germline gives CDR1 SGDLS, CDR2 YYNGEE. Trimming removed 6 bases from V and 1 base from J, with 10 bases in between. The CDR3 has 13 residues. The CDR3 DNA is TGTGCCAGCAAAGTAATCAAGAACACTGAAGCTTTCTTT. The encoded protein is CASKVIKNTEAFF.

This clonotype appeared a few times. The gene calls are TRBV11-2 and TRBJ2-2, with TRBD2 identical over 13 bases. V shed 1 base and J 7 bases; nucleotides not matched to a gene: 15. The CDR3 spans 20 residues. Germline CDR1 SGHAT, CDR2 FQNNGV. The CDR3 is CASSLVPRLAGGDKDGELFF. The CDR3 DNA follows: TGTGCCAGCAGCTTAGTCCCCCGACTAGCGGGGGGCGACAAGGACGGGGAGCTGTTTTTT.

This clonotype was recorded a few times. This chain uses TRBV24-1 with TRBJ1-1, with a weak D call TRBD1 (6 bases). The V gene's germline CDR1 is KGHDR and CDR2 SFDVKD. The CDR3 has 12 residues. V was clipped by 4 bases and J by 8 bases, with 10 bases between them. The CDR3 sequence: CATSDTGTEAFF. CDR3 nucleotides: TGTGCCACCAGTGACACCGGGACAGAAGCTTTCTTT.

This clonotype was observed many times. The rearrangement uses TRBV6-2 or TRBV6-3 and TRBJ1-5; D may be TRBD1 (5 bases). Trimming took 0 bases from V and 7 from J, leaving 7 bases between them. The germline CDR1 and CDR2 sequences are MNHEY and SVGEGT. This CDR3 is built from 13 residues. DNA of the CDR3: TGTGCCAGCAGTTACTCCGGGGACCAGCCCCAGCATTTT. Translating it yields CASSYSGDQPQHF.